This T cell receptor (beta chain) was recorded in a study of blood T cells in healthy people across ages (dated by TCRdb to the mid-2010s). General notes on the study: In model experiments, roughly one uniquely barcoded TCR beta cDNA molecule per two T cells was captured by template switching. Age-related changes in TCR beta repertoire diversity were measured in the study by deep sequencing normalized with unique cDNA molecular identifiers. The donors were divided into four age groups: young (average roughly 15 years), middle-aged (almost 40), aged (under 70) and long-lived (roughly 86). To avoid experimental bias, donors of different ages were randomly spread across the sequencing lanes. The study analyzed two additional independent replicas of 1 million unique cDNA reads from the same blood draw for two donors, one aged 18 to 30 and one aged 80 or older. Points the paper makes about the study in general: Because donor CMV infection status was unknown, age-related changes in expanded clonotypes were potentially confounded. Total diversity estimates from one million sequenced T cells were considered lower bounds and underestimates. Compared with the aged group, the long-lived group had more naive CD4+ T cells, fewer expanded clones and increased TCR diversity, a pattern suggesting age selection. Because profiling used bulk unsorted PBMCs, naive and antigen-experienced compartments could not be compared conclusively. Observed TCR beta diversity per million T cells fell roughly linearly with age, and a significant reduction was already apparent by age roughly 40. Observed TCR beta diversity correlated strongly with the percentage of naive T cells measured by flow cytometry.

The donors were 40 or so Caucasian individuals from Russia, aged about 6 to 100 years, who were systemically healthy. Each donor gave 8.5 to 10 milliliters of peripheral blood, collected into EDTA-treated Vacutainer tubes. Ficoll-Paque density-gradient centrifugation was used to isolate PBMCs, with at least 7 million obtained per sample. Trizol reagent was used to extract total RNA from PBMCs, with at least 5 micrograms per sample. The percentages of naive CD45RAhigh/CD27high T cells were determined by flow cytometry on a PBMC aliquot from every donor. Receptor libraries were prepared by 5' RACE. Instrument used: Illumina HiSeq 2500. The second PCR ran for roughly 7 to 11 cycles and used a J-beta primer mix along with a sample-barcoded 5' primer. A template-switch 5' adaptor carrying 12 random nucleotides introduced a unique molecular identifier onto each TCR beta cDNA molecule. Each sample yielded at least 3 million CDR3-containing paired-end reads. First-strand cDNA synthesis was performed from all RNA using the Mint cDNA synthesis kit, with priming by a TRBC-specific oligonucleotide. Following uracil-DNA glycosylase treatment, a first 18-cycle PCR with universal primers M1SS and BC2_uni_R was performed on all cDNA. As for how the authors treated the data: Each sample was normalized by randomly selecting 1 million high-quality reads, each carrying a distinct molecular identifier. Instead of being binned into consensus sequences, reads that shared molecular identifiers were thrown out. MiTCR, with a Q25 quality threshold and the strictest error-elimination algorithm, was used for CDR3 identification, clonotype clustering and error correction. A nonparametric unseen species model with Euler transformation was used to estimate lower-bound total TCR beta diversity. TCRdb applied fastp at Q25 and MiXCR to the public reads, then kept only in-frame beta chains. CDR3 protein sequences are deduplicated, and each keeps its most common genes and DNA. The V and J calls, along with clone size, are taken from TCRdb and not from the paper's own processing. This sample lists 600,000 or so distinct CDR3 sequences; 20% to 25% were detected once. The ten largest clones capture more than 3% of the sample.

Reading the germline V gene gives CDR1 SGHRS and CDR2 YFSETQ. The CDR3 contains 15 residues, cysteine and phenylalanine counted. The CDR3 DNA has 45 bases and is translated from base 1. Ends trimmed: V by 4 bases, J by 4 bases; bases unmatched to a gene: 9. This clonotype appeared a few times. Its antigen has not been determined. One base away there is no much larger clone; base qualities are not given. The sequence came from a man aged 65 to 79 in good health. Rearrangement joined TRBV5-1 to TRBJ2-5, and 8 bases in between align with TRBD1. Sequencing used blood. The nucleotides read TGCGCCAGCAGCAAACCGGACAGGGTGGGAGAGACCCAGTACTTC. This is translated as CASSKPDRVGETQYF. Where the CDR3 stops, the reference TRBV5-1 and TRBJ2-5 genes take over; the full variable domain is KAGVTQTPRYLIKTRGQQVTLSCSPISGHRSVSWYQQTPGQGLQFLFEYFSETQRNKGNFPGRFSGRQFSNSRSEMNVSTLELGDSALYLCASSKPDRVGETQYFGPGTRLLVL.